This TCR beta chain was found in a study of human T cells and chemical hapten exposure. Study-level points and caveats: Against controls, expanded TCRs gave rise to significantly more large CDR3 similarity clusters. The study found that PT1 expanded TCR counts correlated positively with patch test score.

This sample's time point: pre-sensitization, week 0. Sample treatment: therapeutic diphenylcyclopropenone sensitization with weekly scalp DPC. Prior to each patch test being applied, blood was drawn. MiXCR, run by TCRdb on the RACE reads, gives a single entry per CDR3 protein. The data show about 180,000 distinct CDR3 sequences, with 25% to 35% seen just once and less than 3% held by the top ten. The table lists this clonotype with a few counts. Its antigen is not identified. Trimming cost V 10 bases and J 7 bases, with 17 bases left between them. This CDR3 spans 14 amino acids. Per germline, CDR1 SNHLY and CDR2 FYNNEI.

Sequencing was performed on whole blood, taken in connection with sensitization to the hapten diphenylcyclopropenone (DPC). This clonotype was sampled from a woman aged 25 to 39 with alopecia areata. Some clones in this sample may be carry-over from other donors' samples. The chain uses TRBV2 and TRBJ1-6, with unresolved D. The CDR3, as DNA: TGTGCCACAAATCGACAAGGTGAAAATTCACCCCTCCACTTT. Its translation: CATNRQGENSPLHF.